This entry lists 21 T cell receptor beta chains sequenced from one sample in a study of response to subunit inactivated influenza vaccine. TCRdb processed the RT-PCR reads anew with MiXCR; each CDR3 protein has one entry. The sample has about 520,000 distinct CDR3 sequences, under 8.5% seen once. This material consisted of PBMCs from blood, taken roughly 24 months after vaccination. The receptor set was obtained from a man aged 45 to 70 who received an inactivated influenza vaccine.

This clonotype came up a few times. This chain joins TRBV6-1 and TRBJ2-6; D gene unclear. Germline values: CDR1 MNHNS, CDR2 SASEGT. V lost 7 bases and J 0 bases, leaving 7 bases between the germline ends. This CDR3 is 14 amino acids long. CDR3 in DNA: TGTGCCAGCACCCAATCCTCTGGGGCCAACGTCCTGACTTTC. Amino acids: CASTQSSGANVLTF.

This sequence joins TRBV20-1 and TRBJ2-3; D ambiguous. The germline gives CDR1 DFQATT, CDR2 SNEGSKA (reference sequence). V was shortened by 1 base and J by 5 bases, with 16 bases between the two germline ends. The CDR3 contains 15 residues. The CDR3 protein is CSARVWGSWGDTQYF. The CDR3 DNA reads TGCAGTGCTAGAGTCTGGGGTAGTTGGGGAGATACGCAGTATTTT.

The rearrangement links TRBV5-1 to TRBJ1-2; D not resolved. The V end lost 3 bases, the J end lost 8 bases, and 14 bases lay between the germline ends. The CDR3 sequence is 13 residues long. Per germline, CDR1 SGHRS and CDR2 YFSETQ. In nucleotides, the CDR3 is TGCGCCAGCAGCTGGCGGACGGGCCTAGGCTACACCTTC. Amino acid sequence: CASSWRTGLGYTF.

The chain carries TRBV11-2 and TRBJ2-1; a possible D gene is TRBD1 (6 bases). The germline CDR1 and CDR2 sequences are SGHAT and FQNNGV. Trimming took off 1 base at V and 5 bases at J, with 18 bases between the two ends. The CDR3 loop spans 17 amino acids. The CDR3 DNA follows: TGTGCCAGCAGCTTAGTGGGGGCCGGGGCGACGGACAATGAGCAGTTCTTC. Residues: CASSLVGAGATDNEQFF.

This clonotype was seen many times. The chain links TRBV7-6 to TRBJ1-1, with a tentative D call TRBD1 (6 bases). The germline CDR1 and CDR2 sequences are SGHVS and FNYEAQ. V was trimmed by 5 bases and J by 4 bases, leaving 17 bases between them. The CDR3 sequence is 15 residues long. This CDR3 is CASSPQDRKFTEAFF. CDR3 sequence (DNA): TGTGCCAGCAGCCCTCAGGACAGAAAGTTCACTGAAGCTTTCTTT. The whole variable domain, filled in from reference TRBV7-6 and TRBJ1-1, reads GAGVSQSPRYKVTKRGQDVALRCDPISGHVSLYWYRQALGQGPEFLTYFNYEAQQDKSGLPNDRFSAERPEGSISTLTIQRTEQRDSAMYRCASSPQDRKFTEAFFGQGTRLTVV.

The chain links TRBV6-5 to TRBJ2-3; the D is unclear. This CDR3 comprises 14 residues. V lost 4 bases and J lost 1, with 9 bases in between. Germline assignment: CDR1 MNHEY and CDR2 SVGAGI. The CDR3 DNA is TGTGCCAGCAGTTTAGAGCTCCGCACAGATACGCAGTATTTT. Amino acids: CASSLELRTDTQYF.

This clonotype showed up just a few times. This chain uses TRBV5-1 with TRBJ2-7; the D is unclear. Germline V CDR1 and CDR2: SGHRS, YFSETQ. Trimming took 0 bases from V and 0 from J, leaving 7 bases between them. The CDR3 totals 14 residues. CDR3 sequence reads: CASSLEASSYEQYF. CDR3 nucleotides: TGCGCCAGCAGCTTGGAAGCTAGCTCCTACGAGCAGTACTTC.

The chain combines TRBV6-1 with TRBJ2-2, with TRBD1 matching over 8 bases. Germline values: CDR1 MNHNS, CDR2 SASEGT. This CDR3 has 13 amino acids. J was trimmed by 6 bases and V by 7 bases; bases with no gene match: 4. Here the CDR3 DNA reads TGTGCCAGCACCAGGACAGGGCCCGGGGAGCTGTTTTTT. Amino acids: CASTRTGPGELFF.

This clonotype was counted a few times. The rearrangement links TRBV5-1 to TRBJ1-6; D gene uncertain. This CDR3 is 13 amino acids long. In germline, CDR1 is SGHRS, CDR2 YFSETQ. Trimming pared 0 bases from V and 8 bases from J, leaving 6 bases between. CDR3 nucleotides: TGCGCCAGCAGCTTGGAAGCTGATTCACCCCTCCACTTT. It specifies CASSLEADSPLHF.

This clonotype was observed a few times. V and J are TRBV19 and TRBJ2-1, with D perhaps TRBD2 (5 bases). The CDR3 is 14 residues long. Deletions cut 7 bases from V and 1 base from J, with 11 bases between. CDR1 is LNHDA, CDR2 SQIVND, per germline (reference sequence). For the CDR3, the DNA is TGTGCCAGTAAGAGGGTTCCTTCCTACAATGAGCAGTTCTTC. This sequence encodes CASKRVPSYNEQFF.

At least ten counts were recorded for this clonotype. The chain carries TRBV28 and TRBJ2-7; TRBD2 might be the D (6 bases). CDR3 size: 13 residues. V shed 6 bases and J shed 1 base, with 10 bases lying between them. Germline loops: CDR1 MDHEN, CDR2 SYDVKM. CDR3 bases: TGTGCCAGCAGAGGACTACCTTCCTACGAGCAGTACTTC. Encoded protein: CASRGLPSYEQYF.

The chain couples TRBV9 to TRBJ2-3, with a weak D call TRBD2 (5 bases). CDR1 and CDR2 (germline): SGDLS, YYNGEE. Trimming shortened V by 4 bases and J by 2 bases, and 17 bases separated the two germline ends. The CDR3 covers 16 residues. In nucleotides, the CDR3 is TGTGCCAGCAGCTCTGTAACGGGGTGGTTCACAGATACGCAGTATTTT. This encodes CASSSVTGWFTDTQYF.

This clonotype came up many times. The chain combines TRBV28 with TRBJ1-1, with a tentative D call TRBD1 (5 bases). The germline gives CDR1 MDHEN, CDR2 SYDVKM. V lost 5 bases to trimming and J lost 7 bases, with 14 bases between them. This CDR3 has 13 amino acids. The CDR3 loop is CASSPPGQGEAFF. The CDR3 nucleotides are TGTGCCAGCAGTCCCCCGGGGCAGGGTGAAGCTTTCTTT.

This clonotype was picked up many times. V and J are TRBV2 and TRBJ1-4, with D possibly being TRBD1 (6 bases). This CDR3 comprises 19 residues. Trimming took 3 bases from V and 0 from J, leaving 20 bases between them. The germline CDR1 and CDR2 sequences are SNHLY and FYNNEI. This CDR3 is CASSDLWTVGDPTNEKLFF. CDR3 in DNA: TGTGCCAGCAGTGATCTCTGGACAGTTGGTGATCCAACTAATGAAAAACTGTTTTTT.

This clonotype came up a few times. The V call is TRBV27, the J call TRBJ2-5, with 12 bases lining up with TRBD2. With V trimmed by 2 bases and J by 2 bases, 6 bases remained unmatched. This CDR3 spans 17 amino acids. Germline V gene lookup returns CDR1 MNHEY and CDR2 SMNVEV (reference sequence). This CDR3 is CASSLLASGGAQETQYF. CDR3 bases: TGTGCCAGCAGTTTACTGGCTAGCGGGGGGGCTCAAGAGACCCAGTACTTC.

This clonotype was recorded a few times. CDR3 DNA sequence: TGTGCCAGCAGCTCTCTCGGCAGAGGACTAGCGGGAGGAGGGGAGCAGTACTTC. It specifies CASSSLGRGLAGGGEQYF. The rearrangement links TRBV11-1 to TRBJ2-7; 14 bases are shared with TRBD2. Germline V gene data show CDR1 as SGHAT and CDR2 as FQDESV (reference sequence). Losses at the gene ends were 4 bases for V and 7 bases for J; bases not matched to a gene: 15. The CDR3 length is 18 residues.

At least ten counts were recorded for this clonotype. CDR3: CASSQRVGNQPQHF. The CDR3 DNA reads TGTGCCAGCAGCCAAAGGGTTGGCAATCAGCCCCAGCATTTT. V usage is TRBV12-3 or TRBV12-4 and J usage is TRBJ1-5, with no clear D. V was pared by 6 bases and J by 2 bases, with 11 bases between. The CDR3 is 14 residues long.

This clonotype occurred many times. The CDR3 DNA reads as TGTGCCAGCAGTTTATCGTGGCAGGGGGCCTACAATGAGCAGTTCTTC. Its translation: CASSLSWQGAYNEQFF. J is TRBJ2-1 and V is TRBV27, with 7 nucleotides matching TRBD1. The CDR3 runs 16 residues. Germline-derived CDR1 and CDR2 are MNHEY and SMNVEV (reference sequence). With V trimmed by 0 bases and J by 2 bases, 4 bases remained unmatched.

This clonotype was observed many times. The V call is TRBV29-1, the J call TRBJ2-5, with D perhaps matching TRBD1 (6 bases). This CDR3 is 14 amino acids long. Deletions cut 3 bases from V and 5 bases from J, with 16 bases between. Per germline, CDR1 SQVTM and CDR2 ANQGSEA. The CDR3 protein is CSVDLGQTWETQYF. CDR3 DNA sequence: TGCAGCGTTGATTTAGGACAGACGTGGGAGACCCAGTACTTC.

This clonotype showed up many times. This rearrangement joins TRBV7-9 to TRBJ1-5; a weak D match, TRBD1 (6 bases). The germline V gene encodes CDR1 SEHNR and CDR2 FQNEAQ (reference sequence). This CDR3 comprises 12 residues. V lost 5 bases and J lost 7, with 9 bases in between. The CDR3 nucleotides are TGTGCCAGCAGCCTTACAGGGCAGCCCCAGCATTTT. Residues: CASSLTGQPQHF.

The CDR3 DNA reads TGCGCCAGCAGCCCGTCCGGGACATACCAAGAGCAGTTCTTC. It encodes CASSPSGTYQEQFF. The chain employs TRBV5-1 and TRBJ2-1, with D possibly being TRBD1 (6 bases). Looked up from germline, CDR1 is SGHRS and CDR2 is YFSETQ. V was pared by 4 bases and J by 10 bases, with 18 bases between. The CDR3 runs to 14 residues.